Listed below are T cell receptor beta chains from one sample, sequenced in a study of blood T cell repertoires in COVID-19. Assay used: immunoSEQ multiplex PCR; TCRdb lists only in-frame clones, some missing. The repertoire holds 140,000 or so clones, with around 90% as singletons. Sequencing was performed on peripheral blood. These receptors were taken from a human donor with COVID-19, enrolled during active disease. The donor label of this sample is uncertain. Both conserved end residues are part of each CDR3. The order of the fields is V gene, CDR3 length, clone size, J gene, D gene, CDR3 protein, CDR3 DNA. D genes are given only for firm matches. Rows give clone size only sometimes, using once, few, many, or a class for an expanded clone.

v_call: TRBV11-2
cdr3_length: 14
clone_size: -
j_call: TRBJ2-7
d_call: TRBD1
cdr3_aa: CASSLAGTGLSQYF
cdr3_nt: TGTGCCAGCAGCTTAGCGGGGACAGGGTTATCACAGTACTTC

v_call: TRBV6-6
cdr3_length: 15
clone_size: -
j_call: TRBJ2-3
d_call: TRBD2
cdr3_aa: CASSYVGREGDTQYF
cdr3_nt: TGTGCCAGCAGTTACGTTGGGCGGGAGGGAGATACGCAGTATTTT

v_call: TRBV5-1
cdr3_length: 15
clone_size: -
j_call: TRBJ2-7
d_call: -
cdr3_aa: CASSLAAGAPYEQYF
cdr3_nt: TGCGCCAGCAGCTTGGCCGCGGGGGCCCCCTACGAGCAGTACTTC

v_call: TRBV29-1
cdr3_length: 10
clone_size: -
j_call: TRBJ2-5
d_call: TRBD2
cdr3_aa: CSVGRETQYF
cdr3_nt: TGCAGCGTCGGGAGGGAGACCCAGTACTTC

v_call: TRBV10-1
cdr3_length: 14
clone_size: -
j_call: TRBJ1-4
d_call: -
cdr3_aa: CASSAGSAGEKLFF
cdr3_nt: TGCGCCAGCAGTGCCGGGTCGGCGGGGGAAAAACTGTTTTTT

v_call: TRBV5-1
cdr3_length: 15
clone_size: -
j_call: TRBJ1-1
d_call: -
cdr3_aa: CASSPGPGEDTEAFF
cdr3_nt: TGCGCCAGCAGCCCCGGACCCGGGGAGGACACTGAAGCTTTCTTT

v_call: TRBV5-1
cdr3_length: 17
clone_size: -
j_call: TRBJ1-3
d_call: TRBD1
cdr3_aa: CASSLIPTGTDGNTIYF
cdr3_nt: TGCGCCAGCAGCCTAATACCAACCGGGACAGACGGAAACACCATATATTTT

v_call: TRBV7-3
cdr3_length: 13
clone_size: -
j_call: TRBJ2-3
d_call: -
cdr3_aa: CASSLNSGDTQYF
cdr3_nt: TGTGCCAGCAGCTTAAATTCGGGAGATACGCAGTATTTT

v_call: TRBV6-1
cdr3_length: 14
clone_size: once
j_call: TRBJ2-2
d_call: -
cdr3_aa: CASSEAWTAGELFF
cdr3_nt: TGTGCCAGCAGTGAAGCGTGGACAGCCGGGGAGCTGTTTTTT

v_call: TRBV12-3/TRBV12-4
cdr3_length: 13
clone_size: -
j_call: TRBJ1-5
d_call: -
cdr3_aa: CASSPQVMQPQHF
cdr3_nt: TGTGCCAGCAGCCCCCAGGTTATGCAGCCCCAGCATTTT

v_call: TRBV18
cdr3_length: 14
clone_size: -
j_call: TRBJ2-7
d_call: -
cdr3_aa: CASSPRGLPYEQYF
cdr3_nt: TGTGCCAGCTCACCAAGGGGACTCCCGTACGAGCAGTACTTC

v_call: TRBV19
cdr3_length: 14
clone_size: many
j_call: TRBJ2-7
d_call: TRBD2
cdr3_aa: CASRSSGSHYEQYF
cdr3_nt: TGTGCCAGTAGGTCTAGCGGGAGTCACTACGAGCAGTACTTC

v_call: TRBV11-3
cdr3_length: 16
clone_size: -
j_call: TRBJ2-5
d_call: TRBD2
cdr3_aa: CASSLERQGGVETQYF
cdr3_nt: TGTGCCAGCAGCCTAGAGAGGCAGGGAGGGGTAGAGACCCAGTACTTC

v_call: TRBV3-1/TRBV3-2
cdr3_length: 14
clone_size: -
j_call: TRBJ1-3
d_call: -
cdr3_aa: CASSHGTTGNTIYF
cdr3_nt: TGTGCCAGCAGCCACGGGACAACCGGAAACACCATATATTTT

v_call: TRBV6-5
cdr3_length: 12
clone_size: once
j_call: TRBJ2-5
d_call: -
cdr3_aa: CASSPSPGLQYF
cdr3_nt: TGTGCCAGCAGTCCATCCCCAGGGCTCCAGTACTTC

v_call: TRBV2
cdr3_length: 15
clone_size: -
j_call: TRBJ2-7
d_call: -
cdr3_aa: CASSRVPKESYEQYF
cdr3_nt: TGTGCCAGCAGTCGGGTGCCGAAAGAGTCCTACGAGCAGTACTTC

v_call: TRBV19
cdr3_length: 14
clone_size: few
j_call: TRBJ1-1
d_call: -
cdr3_aa: CASSQQGGVTEAFF
cdr3_nt: TGTGCCAGTAGCCAACAGGGCGGCGTCACTGAAGCTTTCTTT

v_call: TRBV7-3
cdr3_length: 15
clone_size: once
j_call: TRBJ2-1
d_call: TRBD2
cdr3_aa: CASSARLAGYNEQFF
cdr3_nt: TGTGCCAGCAGCGCGCGACTAGCGGGTTACAATGAGCAGTTCTTC

v_call: TRBV14
cdr3_length: 14
clone_size: -
j_call: TRBJ1-2
d_call: -
cdr3_aa: CASSQARTGDGYTF
cdr3_nt: TGTGCCAGCAGCCAAGCCCGGACGGGAGATGGCTACACCTTC

v_call: TRBV5-1
cdr3_length: 17
clone_size: -
j_call: TRBJ2-6
d_call: TRBD1
cdr3_aa: CASSGGDRAAGANVLTF
cdr3_nt: TGCGCCAGCAGCGGGGGGGACAGGGCGGCTGGGGCCAACGTCCTGACTTTC

v_call: TRBV11-3
cdr3_length: 13
clone_size: -
j_call: TRBJ2-5
d_call: -
cdr3_aa: CASSFNSQETQYF
cdr3_nt: TGTGCCAGCAGCTTTAACTCCCAAGAGACCCAGTACTTC

v_call: TRBV6-5
cdr3_length: 13
clone_size: -
j_call: TRBJ1-2
d_call: TRBD1
cdr3_aa: CASRAPGGGGYTF
cdr3_nt: TGTGCCAGCAGAGCTCCAGGGGGAGGTGGCTACACCTTC

v_call: TRBV7-2
cdr3_length: 17
clone_size: -
j_call: TRBJ2-3
d_call: TRBD2
cdr3_aa: CASSSPPGGPRTDTQYF
cdr3_nt: TGTGCCAGCAGCTCCCCTCCGGGGGGGCCCAGGACAGATACGCAGTATTTT

v_call: TRBV19
cdr3_length: 13
clone_size: many
j_call: TRBJ2-2
d_call: -
cdr3_aa: CATRQGGPGELFF
cdr3_nt: TGTGCCACCCGGCAGGGGGGCCCCGGGGAGCTGTTTTTT

v_call: TRBV2
cdr3_length: 14
clone_size: -
j_call: TRBJ2-2
d_call: TRBD1
cdr3_aa: CASRGTGRPGELFF
cdr3_nt: TGTGCCAGCAGGGGGACAGGGAGGCCCGGGGAGCTGTTTTTT

v_call: TRBV5-1
cdr3_length: 16
clone_size: once
j_call: TRBJ2-1
d_call: TRBD1
cdr3_aa: CASRRQTGETYNEQFF
cdr3_nt: TGCGCCAGCAGGCGTCAAACAGGGGAAACGTACAATGAGCAGTTCTTC

v_call: TRBV6-5
cdr3_length: 12
clone_size: -
j_call: TRBJ1-2
d_call: -
cdr3_aa: CASSWQGNGYTF
cdr3_nt: TGTGCCAGCAGTTGGCAGGGGAATGGCTACACCTTC

v_call: TRBV3-1/TRBV3-2
cdr3_length: 14
clone_size: -
j_call: TRBJ1-3
d_call: -
cdr3_aa: CASSPGSSGNTIYF
cdr3_nt: TGTGCCAGCAGTCCAGGAAGCTCTGGAAACACCATATATTTT

v_call: TRBV7-2
cdr3_length: 15
clone_size: -
j_call: TRBJ1-4
d_call: -
cdr3_aa: CASSLFGGVNEKLFF
cdr3_nt: TGTGCCAGCAGCTTATTCGGCGGGGTTAATGAAAAACTGTTTTTT

v_call: TRBV25-1
cdr3_length: 18
clone_size: once
j_call: TRBJ1-2
d_call: TRBD1
cdr3_aa: CASSESPGTGGLLYGYTF
cdr3_nt: TGTGCCAGCAGTGAGAGTCCCGGGACAGGGGGTTTGCTCTATGGCTACACCTTC

v_call: TRBV5-1
cdr3_length: 13
clone_size: -
j_call: TRBJ1-1
d_call: -
cdr3_aa: CASSPPSDSEAFF
cdr3_nt: TGCGCCAGCAGTCCCCCGTCGGACAGTGAAGCTTTCTTT

v_call: TRBV25-1
cdr3_length: 17
clone_size: -
j_call: TRBJ1-1
d_call: -
cdr3_aa: CASSESTRSVMNTEAFF
cdr3_nt: TGTGCCAGCAGTGAATCCACCCGGAGCGTTATGAACACTGAAGCTTTCTTT

v_call: TRBV6-5
cdr3_length: 14
clone_size: -
j_call: TRBJ2-5
d_call: TRBD2
cdr3_aa: CASSLAGGAETQYF
cdr3_nt: TGTGCCAGCAGCCTAGCGGGGGGCGCGGAGACCCAGTACTTC

v_call: TRBV2
cdr3_length: 14
clone_size: -
j_call: TRBJ1-2
d_call: -
cdr3_aa: CASRIPSNYYGYTF
cdr3_nt: TGTGCCAGCAGAATCCCGAGCAACTACTATGGCTACACCTTC

v_call: TRBV7-9
cdr3_length: 16
clone_size: -
j_call: TRBJ2-1
d_call: TRBD2
cdr3_aa: CASSLGAGGNYNEQFF
cdr3_nt: TGTGCCAGCAGCTTAGGGGCGGGAGGGAACTACAATGAGCAGTTCTTC

v_call: TRBV4-2
cdr3_length: 17
clone_size: -
j_call: TRBJ2-1
d_call: TRBD1
cdr3_aa: CASSQESATGVGNEQFF
cdr3_nt: TGTGCCAGCAGCCAAGAGTCGGCGACAGGGGTGGGTAATGAGCAGTTCTTC

v_call: TRBV4-2
cdr3_length: 14
clone_size: -
j_call: TRBJ1-1
d_call: TRBD1
cdr3_aa: CASIRAGGNTEAFF
cdr3_nt: TGTGCCAGCATCCGGGCAGGGGGCAACACTGAAGCTTTCTTT

v_call: TRBV7-2
cdr3_length: 15
clone_size: -
j_call: TRBJ2-1
d_call: -
cdr3_aa: CASSLVGAGLDEQFF
cdr3_nt: TGTGCCAGCAGCTTAGTCGGTGCAGGGTTGGATGAGCAGTTCTTC

v_call: TRBV7-9
cdr3_length: 14
clone_size: -
j_call: TRBJ1-6
d_call: TRBD1
cdr3_aa: CASSIHGQGSPLHF
cdr3_nt: TGTGCCAGCAGCATCCACGGACAGGGGTCACCCCTCCACTTT

v_call: TRBV5-1
cdr3_length: 16
clone_size: -
j_call: TRBJ2-3
d_call: TRBD1
cdr3_aa: CASSPTGSSSTDTQYF
cdr3_nt: TGCGCCAGCAGCCCGACAGGGTCGAGTAGCACAGATACGCAGTATTTT

v_call: TRBV6-1
cdr3_length: 13
clone_size: -
j_call: TRBJ1-5
d_call: -
cdr3_aa: CASSRLSNQPQHF
cdr3_nt: TGTGCCAGCAGCCGTCTTAGCAATCAGCCCCAGCATTTT

v_call: TRBV11-2
cdr3_length: 18
clone_size: -
j_call: TRBJ2-5
d_call: -
cdr3_aa: CASSLGDGVSRGQETQYF
cdr3_nt: TGTGCCAGCAGCTTAGGAGATGGGGTCTCTAGGGGTCAAGAGACCCAGTACTTC

v_call: TRBV30
cdr3_length: 14
clone_size: -
j_call: TRBJ1-5
d_call: TRBD1
cdr3_aa: CAWSGQGGDQPQHF
cdr3_nt: TGTGCCTGGAGCGGACAGGGCGGGGATCAGCCCCAGCATTTT

v_call: TRBV6-2/TRBV6-3
cdr3_length: 17
clone_size: -
j_call: TRBJ2-6
d_call: -
cdr3_aa: CASSYSTSFSGANVLTF
cdr3_nt: TGTGCCAGCAGTTACTCGACATCCTTCTCTGGGGCCAACGTCCTGACTTTC

v_call: TRBV19
cdr3_length: 18
clone_size: -
j_call: TRBJ2-3
d_call: TRBD1
cdr3_aa: CASSLEPQGIGGKNTQYF
cdr3_nt: TGTGCCAGTAGCCTAGAACCCCAAGGGATAGGGGGCAAGAATACGCAGTATTTT

v_call: TRBV28
cdr3_length: 17
clone_size: -
j_call: TRBJ2-3
d_call: TRBD2
cdr3_aa: CASSLWTSGGSTDTQYF
cdr3_nt: TGTGCCAGCAGTTTATGGACTAGCGGGGGATCAACAGATACGCAGTATTTT

v_call: TRBV4-2
cdr3_length: 16
clone_size: -
j_call: TRBJ1-6
d_call: -
cdr3_aa: CASSQDQGGNNSPLHF
cdr3_nt: TGTGCCAGCAGCCAAGATCAGGGAGGGAACAATTCACCCCTCCACTTT

v_call: TRBV12-3/TRBV12-4
cdr3_length: 13
clone_size: -
j_call: TRBJ2-5
d_call: -
cdr3_aa: CASSLGSQETQYF
cdr3_nt: TGTGCCAGCAGTTTAGGGAGCCAAGAGACCCAGTACTTC

v_call: TRBV6-1
cdr3_length: 16
clone_size: -
j_call: TRBJ2-1
d_call: -
cdr3_aa: CASSELGARAYNEQFF
cdr3_nt: TGTGCCAGCAGTGAATTGGGGGCGCGGGCCTACAATGAGCAGTTCTTC

v_call: TRBV3-1/TRBV3-2
cdr3_length: 16
clone_size: -
j_call: TRBJ2-5
d_call: -
cdr3_aa: CASSHGRESRGETQYF
cdr3_nt: TGTGCCAGCAGCCACGGCAGGGAATCAAGAGGAGAGACCCAGTACTTC

v_call: TRBV2
cdr3_length: 16
clone_size: -
j_call: TRBJ2-7
d_call: -
cdr3_aa: CASSGPLRESSYEQYF
cdr3_nt: TGTGCCAGCAGCGGGCCCTTGCGGGAAAGCTCCTACGAGCAGTACTTC

v_call: TRBV2
cdr3_length: 13
clone_size: few
j_call: TRBJ2-3
d_call: -
cdr3_aa: CASSENGGDTQYF
cdr3_nt: TGTGCCAGCAGTGAAAACGGGGGAGATACGCAGTATTTT